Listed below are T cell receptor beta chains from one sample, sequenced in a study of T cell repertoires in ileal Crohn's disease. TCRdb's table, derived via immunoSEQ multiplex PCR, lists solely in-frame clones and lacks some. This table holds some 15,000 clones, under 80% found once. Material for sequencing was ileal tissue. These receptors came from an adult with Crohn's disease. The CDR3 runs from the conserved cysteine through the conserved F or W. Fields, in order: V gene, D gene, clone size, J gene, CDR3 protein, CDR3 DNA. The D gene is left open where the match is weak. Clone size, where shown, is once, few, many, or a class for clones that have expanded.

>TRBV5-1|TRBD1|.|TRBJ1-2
CASSLGFAGQGLHYGYTF
TGCGCCAGCAGCTTGGGGTTTGCCGGACAGGGGTTACACTATGGCTACACCTTC
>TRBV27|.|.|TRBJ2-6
CASSLFPGSGANVLTF
TGTGCCAGCAGTTTATTTCCCGGCTCTGGGGCCAACGTCCTGACTTTC
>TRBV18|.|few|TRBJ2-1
CASSPRGGSYNEQFF
TGTGCCAGCTCACCCCGAGGGGGCTCCTACAATGAGCAGTTCTTC
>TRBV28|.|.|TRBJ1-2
CASSLSGDTGYGYTF
TGTGCCAGCAGCCTCTCTGGGGACACTGGCTATGGCTACACCTTC
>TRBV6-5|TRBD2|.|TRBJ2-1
CASTKAGGPVEQFF
TGTGCCAGCACCAAAGCGGGAGGGCCTGTTGAGCAGTTCTTC
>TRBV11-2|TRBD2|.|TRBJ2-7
CASSPGRVYEQYF
TGTGCCAGCAGCCCAGGGAGGGTATACGAGCAGTACTTC
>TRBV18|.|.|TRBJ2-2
CASSPTGLRNTGELFF
TGTGCCAGCTCTCCTACGGGACTCAGGAACACCGGGGAGCTGTTTTTT
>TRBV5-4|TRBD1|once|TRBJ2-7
CASSLGQGFHEQYF
TGTGCCAGCAGCTTGGGACAGGGGTTCCACGAGCAGTACTTC
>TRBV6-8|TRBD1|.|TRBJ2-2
CASSDRDTGELFF
TGTGCCAGCAGTGACAGGGACACCGGGGAGCTGTTTTTT
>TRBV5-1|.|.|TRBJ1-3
CASSLGADAGNTIYF
TGCGCCAGCAGCTTGGGGGCAGATGCTGGAAACACCATATATTTT
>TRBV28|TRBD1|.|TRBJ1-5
CASSPGTEYQPQHF
TGTGCCAGCAGTCCCGGGACAGAATATCAGCCCCAGCATTTT
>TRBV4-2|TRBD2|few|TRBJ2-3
CASSQPAGGHNRLDSTDTQYF
TGTGCCAGCAGCCAACCAGCGGGGGGGCATAATAGGCTCGACAGCACAGATACGCAGTATTTT
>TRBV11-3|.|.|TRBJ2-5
CASSSLGETQYF
TGTGCCAGCAGCTCGCTAGGAGAGACCCAGTACTTC
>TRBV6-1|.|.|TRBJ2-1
CASSDGHGSYNEQFF
TGTGCCAGCAGCGATGGACACGGCTCCTACAATGAGCAGTTCTTC
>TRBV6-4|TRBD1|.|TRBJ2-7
CASSLRTGVSYEQYF
TGTGCCAGCAGTTTACGGACAGGGGTAAGCTACGAGCAGTACTTC
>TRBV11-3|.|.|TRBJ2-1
CASSLVFEQFF
TGTGCCAGCAGCTTAGTATTCGAGCAGTTCTTC
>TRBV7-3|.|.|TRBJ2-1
CASSARGLWDEQFF
TGTGCCAGCAGCGCGCGGGGGCTGTGGGATGAGCAGTTCTTC
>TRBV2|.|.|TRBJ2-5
CASSGHRAYQETQYF
TGTGCCAGCAGTGGGCACAGAGCCTACCAAGAGACCCAGTACTTC
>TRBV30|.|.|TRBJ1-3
CAWRYPGAGNTIYF
TGTGCCTGGAGGTACCCGGGGGCTGGAAACACCATATATTTT
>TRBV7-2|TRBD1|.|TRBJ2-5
CASRGRGQETQYF
TGTGCCAGCAGGGGCAGGGGGCAAGAGACCCAGTACTTC
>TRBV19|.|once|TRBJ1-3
CASSILGQGNTIYF
TGTGCCAGTAGTATTCTAGGTCAAGGAAACACCATATATTTT
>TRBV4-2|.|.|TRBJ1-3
CASSQDWTDSGNTIYF
TGTGCCAGCAGCCAAGATTGGACAGACTCTGGAAACACCATATATTTT
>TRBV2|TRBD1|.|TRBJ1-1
CASSFGQEKNTEAFF
TGTGCCAGCAGTTTCGGACAGGAGAAGAACACTGAAGCTTTCTTT
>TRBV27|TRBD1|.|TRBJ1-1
CASSRTGGETEAFF
TGTGCCAGCAGTCGGACAGGGGGAGAGACTGAAGCTTTCTTT
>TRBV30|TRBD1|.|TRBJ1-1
CAWETGGGRAFF
TGTGCCTGGGAGACAGGGGGCGGAAGAGCTTTCTTT
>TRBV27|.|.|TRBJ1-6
CASSSGKMPLHF
TGTGCCAGCAGTTCGGGGAAAATGCCCCTCCACTTT
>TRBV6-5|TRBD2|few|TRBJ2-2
CASSLAGAYAGELFF
TGTGCCAGCAGTCTAGCGGGAGCTTACGCCGGGGAGCTGTTTTTT
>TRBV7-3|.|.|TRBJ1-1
CASSNTVNTEAFF
TGTGCCAGCAGTAACACAGTGAACACTGAAGCTTTCTTT
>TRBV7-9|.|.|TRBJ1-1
CASSPTRDTEAFF
TGTGCCAGCAGCCCAACCAGGGATACTGAAGCTTTCTTT
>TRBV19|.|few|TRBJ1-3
CASSVTGPGNTIYF
TGTGCCAGTAGTGTTACAGGGCCGGGAAACACCATATATTTT
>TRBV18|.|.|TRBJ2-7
CASSPLGGAGPWGEQYF
TGTGCCAGCTCACCCCTCGGCGGGGCGGGGCCTTGGGGCGAGCAGTACTTC
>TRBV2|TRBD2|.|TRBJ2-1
CASKRGAGNEQFF
TGTGCCAGCAAGCGGGGGGCGGGCAATGAGCAGTTCTTC
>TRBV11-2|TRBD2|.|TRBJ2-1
CASSLGGLLYNEQFF
TGTGCCAGCAGCTTAGGGGGACTACTCTACAATGAGCAGTTCTTC
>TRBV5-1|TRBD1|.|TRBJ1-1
CASSLGGEMNTEAFF
TGCGCCAGCAGCTTAGGGGGCGAGATGAACACTGAAGCTTTCTTT
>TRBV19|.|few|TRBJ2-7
CASSPQGSSYEQYF
TGTGCCAGTAGCCCACAGGGATCCAGCTACGAGCAGTACTTC
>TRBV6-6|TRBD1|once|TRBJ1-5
CASRVVGQALNQPQHF
TGTGCCAGCAGGGTGGTTGGACAGGCCCTCAATCAGCCCCAGCATTTT
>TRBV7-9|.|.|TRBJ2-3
CASSSTSGLDTQYF
TGTGCCAGCAGCTCCACTTCGGGATTAGATACGCAGTATTTT
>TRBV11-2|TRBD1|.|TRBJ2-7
CASRKRTGGWDEQYF
TGTGCCAGCAGAAAACGAACAGGGGGCTGGGACGAGCAGTACTTC
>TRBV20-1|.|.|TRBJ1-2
CSASDNYGYTF
TGCAGTGCCAGTGATAACTATGGCTACACCTTC
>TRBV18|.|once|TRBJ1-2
CASSPTQGKIGGYTF
TGTGCCAGCTCACCAACCCAGGGGAAGATCGGCGGCTACACCTTC
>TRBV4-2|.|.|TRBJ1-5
CASSQTNSGQPQHF
TGTGCCAGCAGCCAGACGAATAGCGGTCAGCCCCAGCATTTT
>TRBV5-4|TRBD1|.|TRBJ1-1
CASSSGTGNTEAFF
TGTGCCAGCAGCTCCGGGACAGGGAACACTGAAGCTTTCTTT
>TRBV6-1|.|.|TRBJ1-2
CATGTRSNYGYTF
TGTGCCACCGGGACAAGGTCTAACTATGGCTACACCTTC
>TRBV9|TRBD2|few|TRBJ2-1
CASSVALASGDNEQFF
TGTGCCAGCAGCGTAGCTTTGGCTAGCGGAGACAATGAGCAGTTCTTC
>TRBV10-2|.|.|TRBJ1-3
CASSESTGFSTIYF
TGCGCCAGCAGTGAGTCTACAGGTTTCAGTACCATATATTTT
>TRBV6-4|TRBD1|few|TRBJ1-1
CASSFTGGGEAFF
TGTGCCAGCAGTTTTACAGGGGGCGGTGAAGCTTTCTTT
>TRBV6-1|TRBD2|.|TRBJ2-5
CASSELAGDQETQYF
TGTGCCAGCAGTGAACTAGCGGGAGACCAAGAGACCCAGTACTTC
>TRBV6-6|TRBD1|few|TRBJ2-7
CASSWDRAYEQYF
TGTGCCAGCAGCTGGGACAGGGCCTACGAGCAGTACTTC
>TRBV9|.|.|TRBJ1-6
CASSPETGNSPLHF
TGTGCCAGCAGCCCCGAAACAGGGAATTCACCCCTCCACTTT
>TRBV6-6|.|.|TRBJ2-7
CASSYLYEQYF
TGTGCCAGCAGTTACCTCTACGAGCAGTACTTC
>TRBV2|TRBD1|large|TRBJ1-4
CASSSDRGREKLFF
TGTGCCAGCAGTTCCGACAGGGGGAGGGAAAAACTGTTTTTT
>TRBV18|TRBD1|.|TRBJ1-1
CASLTGGGTEAFF
TGTGCCAGCTTGACAGGGGGAGGTACTGAAGCTTTCTTT
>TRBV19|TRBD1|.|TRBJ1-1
CASKEQGIGTEAFF
TGTGCCAGTAAGGAACAGGGGATCGGCACTGAAGCTTTCTTT
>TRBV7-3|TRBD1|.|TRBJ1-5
CASSPGGSVRQPQHF
TGTGCCAGCAGCCCAGGGGGCTCAGTCAGACAGCCCCAGCATTTT
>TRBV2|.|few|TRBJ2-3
CASGRQTDTDTQYF
TGTGCCAGTGGCAGACAGACCGACACAGATACGCAGTATTTT
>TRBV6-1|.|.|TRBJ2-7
CASSERVYEQYF
TGTGCCAGCAGTGAACGGGTGTACGAGCAGTACTTC
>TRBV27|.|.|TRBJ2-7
CASSSGQNYEQYF
TGTGCCAGCAGTTCTGGGCAAAACTACGAGCAGTACTTC
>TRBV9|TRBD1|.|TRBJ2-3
CASSERTGDVTDTQYF
TGTGCCAGCAGCGAGAGAACAGGGGATGTCACAGATACGCAGTATTTT
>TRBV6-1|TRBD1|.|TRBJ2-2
CASSALTGGTGELFF
TGTGCCAGCAGTGCACTGACAGGGGGGACGGGGGAGCTGTTTTTT